This is a list of T cell receptor beta chains from one sample in a study of T cells in Graves' hyperthyroidism and ophthalmopathy. Using its own MiXCR run on the multiplex PCR reads, TCRdb lists one record per CDR3 protein. The sample has around 300,000 distinct CDR3 sequences, less than 30% seen once. The sequenced material came from blood. Receptors were obtained from a man between 40 and 49 years old with Graves' hyperthyroidism that later progressed to Graves' ophthalmopathy. CDR3s include the opening cysteine and the closing phenylalanine or tryptophan. A D gene is named only where the DNA matches it firmly. Only some rows state a clone size, as once, few, many or a class for expanded clones.

v_call	j_call	d_call	clone_size	cdr3_aa	cdr3_nt
TRBV19	TRBJ1-5	NA	once	CATTNRGGHSNQPQHF	TGTGCCACGACGAACCGAGGGGGACATAGCAATCAGCCCCAGCATTTT
TRBV2	TRBJ1-5	NA	many	CASSYRANNQPQHF	TGTGCCAGCAGTTACCGGGCCAACAATCAGCCCCAGCATTTT
TRBV5-1	TRBJ1-2	NA	NA	CASSSQVGRGWYGYTF	TGCGCCAGCAGCTCCCAGGTGGGCAGGGGCTGGTATGGCTACACCTTC
TRBV6-2/TRBV6-3	TRBJ1-3	NA	many	CASRPTVSSGNTIYF	TGTGCCAGCAGACCGACAGTCAGCTCTGGAAACACCATATATTTT
TRBV10-3	TRBJ2-5	TRBD1	many	CAIPGQGEHLVTETQYF	TGTGCCATCCCGGGACAGGGGGAGCATTTGGTGACGGAGACCCAGTACTTC
TRBV3-1	TRBJ1-1	NA	many	CASSQEFVGGEAFF	TGTGCCAGCAGCCAAGAGTTTGTGGGGGGAGAAGCTTTCTTT
TRBV19	TRBJ2-1	NA	many	CASSILAFNEQFF	TGTGCCAGTAGTATCCTAGCTTTCAATGAGCAGTTCTTC
TRBV29-1	TRBJ2-5	TRBD1	few	CSVFQGEETQYF	TGCAGCGTTTTCCAGGGGGAAGAGACCCAGTACTTC
TRBV7-6	TRBJ2-7	NA	many	CASSFNKGRLYEQYF	TGTGCCAGCAGCTTTAACAAAGGGAGGCTCTACGAGCAGTACTTC
TRBV24-1	TRBJ2-5	NA	many	CATSGYDKTSQETQYF	TGTGCCACCAGTGGCTATGACAAGACCTCCCAAGAGACCCAGTACTTC
TRBV27	TRBJ1-5	NA	many	CASSSRAGNQPQHF	TGTGCCAGCAGTTCGAGGGCAGGGAATCAGCCCCAGCATTTT
TRBV12-5	TRBJ2-7	NA	many	CASGPPWGGRDSYEQYF	TGTGCTAGTGGTCCTCCTTGGGGGGGGCGGGACTCCTACGAGCAGTACTTC
TRBV12-3/TRBV12-4	TRBJ2-2	TRBD1	NA	CASSLEQGAYTGELFF	TGTGCCAGCAGTTTAGAGCAGGGGGCGTACACCGGGGAGCTGTTTTTT
TRBV7-3	TRBJ2-5	TRBD2	many	CASSPGGGVETQYF	TGTGCCAGCAGCCCGGGGGGAGGGGTGGAGACCCAGTACTTC
TRBV11-2	TRBJ2-7	NA	many	CASSLGLVGQTGPYEQYF	TGTGCCAGCAGCTTAGGTTTGGTGGGGCAGACAGGACCGTACGAGCAGTACTTC
TRBV19	TRBJ2-5	NA	NA	CASSIGGETQYF	TGTGCCAGTAGTATCGGCGGGGAGACCCAGTACTTC
TRBV6-1	TRBJ1-1	NA	NA	CATFPGTENTEAFF	TGTGCCACTTTCCCGGGGACCGAGAACACTGAAGCTTTCTTT
TRBV5-6	TRBJ2-4	TRBD1	many	CASSQYRGNIQYF	TGTGCCAGCAGCCAATACAGGGGCAACATTCAGTACTTC
TRBV6-1	TRBJ2-7	TRBD1	few	CASWGTGSYEQYF	TGTGCCAGCTGGGGGACAGGGTCCTACGAGCAGTACTTC
TRBV6-1	TRBJ1-1	NA	NA	CASSEGAIGAQGEAFF	TGTGCCAGCAGTGAAGGGGCTATCGGGGCACAGGGTGAAGCTTTCTTT
TRBV12-3/TRBV12-4	TRBJ2-7	NA	many	CASSLGPSSANSYEQYF	TGTGCCAGCAGTTTAGGCCCCTCTAGCGCGAACTCCTACGAGCAGTACTTC
TRBV18	TRBJ1-5	NA	many	CASSPGIGPQHF	TGTGCCAGCTCACCAGGGATTGGGCCCCAGCATTTT
TRBV6-1	TRBJ1-2	NA	many	CASSEAWQGAWGYTF	TGTGCCAGCAGTGAAGCGTGGCAGGGAGCATGGGGCTACACCTTC
TRBV3-1	TRBJ2-3	NA	few	CASSQAGVFADTQYF	TGTGCCAGCAGCCAAGCGGGGGTTTTCGCAGATACGCAGTATTTT
TRBV24-1	TRBJ1-5	NA	many	CATSDFGGDQPQHF	TGTGCCACCAGTGATTTTGGGGGGGATCAGCCCCAGCATTTT
TRBV7-2	TRBJ2-2	TRBD2	many	CASRNTGGNTGELFF	TGTGCCAGCAGGAATACGGGAGGGAACACCGGGGAGCTGTTTTTT
TRBV9	TRBJ2-7	TRBD2	few	CASSVDASGIREQYF	TGTGCCAGCAGCGTAGATGCTAGCGGGATCCGCGAGCAGTACTTC
TRBV6-2/TRBV6-3	TRBJ2-7	NA	NA	CATKQLYEQYF	TGTGCCACCAAACAGCTCTACGAGCAGTACTTC
TRBV6-2/TRBV6-3	TRBJ2-7	TRBD1	NA	CASSPPGTEYDKQYF	TGTGCCAGCAGTCCCCCCGGGACAGAATACGACAAGCAGTACTTC
TRBV19	TRBJ1-1	NA	many	CASSIGQFNTEAFF	TGTGCCAGTAGTATCGGACAGTTCAACACTGAAGCTTTCTTT
TRBV20-1	TRBJ2-7	NA	many	CSASQIRDAPGYYEQYF	TGCAGTGCTAGCCAAATCAGGGACGCTCCGGGCTACTACGAGCAGTACTTC
TRBV12-5	TRBJ2-2	TRBD1	many	CASGTGTGGAGELFF	TGTGCTAGTGGGACCGGGACAGGGGGAGCCGGGGAGCTGTTTTTT
TRBV7-2	TRBJ2-7	NA	NA	CASSPSGAREQYF	TGTGCCAGCAGCCCATCCGGGGCCAGAGAGCAGTACTTC
TRBV19	TRBJ2-4	NA	many	CARTHSGGSPLAKNIQYF	TGTGCCAGAACCCATTCGGGTGGCAGCCCCTTAGCCAAAAACATTCAGTACTTC
TRBV19	TRBJ2-2	NA	many	CASSVSQGVGELFF	TGTGCCAGTAGTGTCTCGCAGGGAGTCGGGGAGCTGTTTTTT
TRBV20-1	TRBJ2-7	TRBD2	once	CSARDHSPRLAGYEQYF	TGCAGTGCTAGAGACCACTCGCCCAGACTAGCGGGATACGAGCAGTACTTC
TRBV5-1	TRBJ1-1	NA	NA	CASSDALPNTEAFF	TGCGCCAGCAGCGACGCACTCCCGAACACTGAAGCTTTCTTT
TRBV18	TRBJ2-4	NA	NA	CASSTGSKNIQYF	TGTGCCAGCTCAACGGGGTCCAAAAACATTCAGTACTTC
TRBV6-5	TRBJ1-1	NA	many	CASSLEGDTEAFF	TGTGCCAGCAGCCTAGAGGGAGACACTGAAGCTTTCTTT
TRBV11-3	TRBJ1-2	NA	NA	CASSSRTDHYGYTF	TGTGCCAGCAGCTCCCGCACGGACCACTATGGCTACACCTTC